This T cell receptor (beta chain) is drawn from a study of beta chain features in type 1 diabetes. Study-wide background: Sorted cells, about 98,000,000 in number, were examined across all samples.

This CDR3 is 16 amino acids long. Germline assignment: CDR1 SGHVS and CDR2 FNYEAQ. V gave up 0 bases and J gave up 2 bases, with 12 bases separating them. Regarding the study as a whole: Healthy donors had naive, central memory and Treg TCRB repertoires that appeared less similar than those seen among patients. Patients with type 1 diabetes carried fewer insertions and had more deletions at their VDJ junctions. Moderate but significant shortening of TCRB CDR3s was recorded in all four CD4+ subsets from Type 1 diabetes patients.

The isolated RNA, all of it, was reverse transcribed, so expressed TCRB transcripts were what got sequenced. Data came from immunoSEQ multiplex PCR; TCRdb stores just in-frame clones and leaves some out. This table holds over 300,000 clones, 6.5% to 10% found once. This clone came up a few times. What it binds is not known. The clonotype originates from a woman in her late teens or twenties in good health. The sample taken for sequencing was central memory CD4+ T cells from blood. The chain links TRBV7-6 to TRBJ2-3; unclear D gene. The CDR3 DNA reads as TGTGCCAGCAGCTTAGCAGCGAGCATTAACACAGATACGCAGTATTTT. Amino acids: CASSLAASINTDTQYF.